These 9 T cell receptor beta chains came from one sample sequenced in a study of CD8 T cells in Susac syndrome. A quantity of about 0.45 to 1 ug RNA underwent reverse transcription using random hexamers. TCRdb itself ran the immunoSEQ multiplex PCR reads through MiXCR, one entry per CDR3 protein. The table records approximately 260,000 distinct CDR3 sequences, almost 97% of them present only once. The sample taken for sequencing was CD4+ T cells from PBMCs. These TCRs come from a human donor with Susac syndrome.

V is TRBV12-5 and J is TRBJ1-1; D unclear. The V and J ends lost 3 bases and 8 bases respectively, with 16 bases between them. Germline values: CDR1 LGHNT, CDR2 FRNRAP. The CDR3 runs 14 residues. This chain's CDR3 is CASGLVSSGGEAFF. The CDR3 coding sequence is TGTGCTAGTGGTTTAGTATCATCAGGAGGGGAAGCTTTCTTT.

The chain joins TRBV9 to TRBJ2-1, with 14 bases identical to TRBD2. The germline gives CDR1 SGDLS, CDR2 YYNGEE. J lost 10 bases, V lost 3 bases, and 9 bases had no gene match. The CDR3 sequence is 16 residues long. The CDR3 loop is CASSGTGTSGSVEQFF. In nucleotides, the CDR3 is TGTGCCAGCAGCGGTACCGGGACTAGCGGGAGTGTAGAGCAGTTCTTC.

This sequence joins TRBV14 and TRBJ2-1; D may match TRBD1 or TRBD2 (5 bases each). Per germline, CDR1 SGHDN and CDR2 FVKESK. Trimming removed 6 bases at V and 3 bases at J, with 15 bases between. The CDR3 loop spans 15 amino acids. The DNA for the CDR3 is TGTGCCAGCAGTCATTGGGGGAAGATCTACAATGAGCAGTTCTTC. Amino acids: CASSHWGKIYNEQFF.

V gene TRBV29-1 combines with J gene TRBJ1-1, with 8 bases fitting TRBD1. The V gene's germline CDR1 is SQVTM and CDR2 ANQGSEA. The CDR3 extends over 11 amino acids. Germline trimming cut 6 bases from V and 8 bases from J; bases unmatched to any gene: 5. Written as DNA, the CDR3 is TGCAGCGTGGTACAGGGGGAGGAAGCTTTCTTT. Its translation is CSVVQGEEAFF.

The rearrangement links TRBV5-1 to TRBJ2-1; TRBD2 might be the D (5 bases). Trimming stripped 0 bases from V and 5 bases from J, with 24 bases between. Germline assignment: CDR1 SGHRS and CDR2 YFSETQ. This CDR3 contains 19 residues. CDR3 sequence: CASSLAPLGLRAGHNEQFF. CDR3 nucleotide sequence: TGCGCCAGCAGCTTGGCCCCCTTAGGGTTGCGGGCCGGCCACAATGAGCAGTTCTTC.

This clonotype was observed a single time. The chain links TRBV9 to TRBJ2-7, with D unresolved. CDR1 and CDR2 from the germline V gene are SGDLS and YYNGEE. V was cut by 6 bases and J by 9 bases, with 10 bases left in between. This CDR3 is 10 amino acids long. CDR3 amino acids: CASNRSVQYF. The CDR3 nucleotides are TGTGCCAGCAACCGATCGGTGCAGTACTTC.

The chain has TRBV12-3 or TRBV12-4 and TRBJ1-2, with 10 bases fitting TRBD1. The CDR3 runs 14 residues. With 3 bases clipped from V and 4 bases from J, the junction kept 2 bases outside the gene matches. This chain's CDR3 is CASSFGTGVYGYTF. CDR3 DNA: TGTGCCAGCAGTTTCGGGACAGGGGTCTATGGCTACACCTTC.

In DNA form, the CDR3 reads TGCAGTGCTAGATGGTATTCGAGCGTTAAGGAAAATGGCTACACCTTC. This sequence encodes CSARWYSSVKENGYTF. V usage is TRBV20-1 and J usage is TRBJ1-2; D remains unclear. Germline CDR1 DFQATT, CDR2 SNEGSKA (reference sequence). The V gene lost 2 bases and the J gene lost 6 bases, with 22 bases spanning the gap. The CDR3 covers 16 residues.

The chain recombines TRBV13 with TRBJ2-7; 9 bases map to TRBD2. The V gene's germline CDR1 is PRHDT and CDR2 FYEKMQ (reference sequence). Germline trimming cut 5 bases from V and 2 bases from J; bases unmatched to any gene: 7. This CDR3 has 15 residues. For the CDR3, the DNA is TGTGCCAGCAGCGCCGGGACTAGCTTCGCCTACGAGCAGTACTTC. Translated, it gives CASSAGTSFAYEQYF.